This TCR beta chain was sequenced during a study of OX40 agonist ivuxolimab in advanced cancers. In terms of the full investigation: The costimulatory receptor OX40 (CD134) was targeted by ivuxolimab, a fully human IgG2 agonistic monoclonal antibody. Patients were allowed to have had prior anti-PD-1, anti-PD-L1 or anti-CTLA-4 therapy, and roughly two fifths of the dose-escalation patients had been treated with checkpoint inhibitors. Of the roughly 54 patients in dose escalation, some 20 had hepatocellular carcinoma, some 15 had melanoma, 9 had renal cell carcinoma and 9 had head and neck cancer. The monotherapy dose-escalation portion (N ≈ 56 patients) of the phase I ivuxolimab trial is reported in the paper. In the dose-escalation cohort, 82.7% of patients were male, and the mean age was approximately 64 years, with a range of roughly 20 to 80. Partial responses occurred in three dose-escalation patients: two with cutaneous melanoma and one with hepatocellular carcinoma. Intravenous ivuxolimab was administered to patients every 2 weeks at six dose levels: 0.01, 0.1, 0.3, 1.5, 3 and 10 mg/kg. The purpose of peripheral TCRbeta sequencing was to test whether ivuxolimab changed TCR sequence diversity and led to clonal T-cell expansion. General study outcomes and caveats: At doses of 0.1 to 3.0 mg/kg, clonal expansion of both CD4+ and CD8+ blood T cells was observed from baseline to week 6. After ivuxolimab, expanded clones were on average more numerous among CD8+ T cells than among CD4+ T cells. Antigen specificity was not determined for the clonally expanded peripheral T cells. Partial responders in the 0.1-3.0 mg/kg groups had among the lowest normalized peripheral clonal expansion, especially among CD8+ T cells. Low levels of normalized T-cell clonal expansion were also shown by some nonresponding patients.

Remarks on this clone: Its target antigen remains unknown. No much larger clonotype is one base removed from it; base qualities were not supplied.

The germline V gene gives CDR1 as SGHAT and CDR2 as FQNNGV. Its CDR3 holds 16 amino acids, cysteine through phenylalanine. Here the CDR3 DNA is all that survives: 48 bases in frame from base 1. V lost 0 bases and J lost 0 bases; the stretch between them is 11 bases long. For sequencing of the TCRbeta CDR3 region, genomic DNA was extracted from the sorted cells. The immunoSEQ Assay was used to sequence the TCRbeta CDR3 regions. The table was pulled from immuneACCESS by TCRdb, which kept in-frame rearrangements only. Such tables lose some clones; where checked, under half of the loss comes from unresolved V genes, and the rest has no known cause. The sample table lists 20,000 to 30,000 clones, more than 75% of them with a count of one. Jointly, the top ten make up about 50% of the sample. Patients with a history of autoimmune disease or receiving systemic immunosuppression were excluded from the trial. Peripheral blood for TCR sequencing was drawn from every dose cohort at baseline, at cycle 4 day 1 and at cycle 7 day 1. The samples were drawn from a first-in-human, open-label, multicenter phase I dose-escalation trial of ivuxolimab. The trial enrolled adults with locally advanced or metastatic head and neck squamous cell, hepatocellular, melanoma or renal cell carcinoma. Before TCR sequencing, CD4+ T cells and CD8+ T cells were sorted from peripheral blood as separate populations.

Sequencing was performed on CD4+ or CD8+ T cells sorted from blood, taken in a trial of the OX40 agonist ivuxolimab. The rearranged chain carries TRBV11-2 and TRBJ1-2, with the D gene not confidently named. The clonotype originates from an adult with an advanced solid tumor such as melanoma, head and neck, liver or kidney cancer. The CDR3 protein is CASSLDRGKSNYGYTF. The nucleotide sequence is given as TGTGCCAGCAGCTTAGATCGGGGTAAATCTAACTATGGCTACACCTTC. Supplemented by the reference TRBV11-2 and TRBJ1-2 proteins around the CDR3, the complete variable domain is EAGVAQSPRYKIIEKRQSVAFWCNPISGHATLYWYQQILGQGPKLLIQFQNNGVVDDSQLPKDRFSAERLKGVDSTLKIQPAKLEDSAVYLCASSLDRGKSNYGYTFGSGTRLTVV.